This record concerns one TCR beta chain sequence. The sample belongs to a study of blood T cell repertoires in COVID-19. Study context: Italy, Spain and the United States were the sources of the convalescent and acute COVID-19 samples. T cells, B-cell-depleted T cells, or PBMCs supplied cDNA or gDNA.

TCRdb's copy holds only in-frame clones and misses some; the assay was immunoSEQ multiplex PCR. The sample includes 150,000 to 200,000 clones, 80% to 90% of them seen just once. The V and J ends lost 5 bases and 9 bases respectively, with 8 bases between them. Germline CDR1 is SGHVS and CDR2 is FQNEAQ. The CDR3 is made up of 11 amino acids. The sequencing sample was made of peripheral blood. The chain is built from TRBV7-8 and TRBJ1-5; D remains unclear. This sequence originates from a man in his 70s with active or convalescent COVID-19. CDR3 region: CASSPGGPQHF. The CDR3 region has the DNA TGTGCCAGCAGCCCCGGCGGGCCCCAGCATTTT.